This passage covers 9 T cell receptor beta chains from one sample sequenced in a study of blood T cell repertoires in COVID-19. Sequencing used immunoSEQ multiplex PCR; TCRdb keeps in-frame clones, though not all of them. The table records approximately 270,000 clones, 88% of them present only once. Sequencing was done on a sample of peripheral blood. These receptors were obtained from a man older than 75 with acute or convalescent COVID-19.

This chain uses TRBV11-1 with TRBJ2-7; no clear D. Trimming cost V 3 bases and J 12 bases, with 12 bases left between them. Germline V CDR1 and CDR2: SGHAT, FQDESV (reference sequence). The CDR3 covers 11 residues. The DNA for the CDR3 is TGTGCCAGCAGCTTCTCGGAGTCACGGTACTTC. Translating gives CASSFSESRYF.

V usage is TRBV11-2 and J usage is TRBJ1-1, with 7 positions matching TRBD1. The CDR3 extends over 14 amino acids. Germline CDR1 SGHAT, CDR2 FQNNGV. Germline trimming cut 5 bases from V and 3 bases from J; bases unmatched to any gene: 6. The CDR3 nucleotides are TGTGCCAGCAGCCGAACAGGGGCGGACACTGAAGCTTTCTTT. The encoded protein is CASSRTGADTEAFF.

A note on this clone: Other DNA sequences in this sample translate to the same CDR3. V gene TRBV9 combines with J gene TRBJ2-5; D uncertain. Germline V gene lookup returns CDR1 SGDLS and CDR2 YYNGEE. Deletions cut 0 bases from V and 1 base from J, with 7 bases between. This CDR3 contains 14 residues. CDR3: CASSVGVVQETQYF. The CDR3 DNA reads TGTGCCAGCAGCGTAGGAGTGGTCCAAGAGACCCAGTACTTC.

V is TRBV11-1 and J is TRBJ1-1; perhaps TRBD1 as D (6 bases). V lost 0 bases, J lost 0 bases, and 17 bases lay in between. The CDR3 runs 18 residues. CDR1 and CDR2 from the germline V gene are SGHAT and FQDESV (reference sequence). Written as DNA, the CDR3 is TGTGCCAGCAGCTTAGCAGGTCCCAGGGGTCCCATGAACACTGAAGCTTTCTTT. Its translation is CASSLAGPRGPMNTEAFF.

This sequence joins TRBV28 and TRBJ2-1; D may be TRBD2 (7 bases). Germline V gives CDR1 MDHEN, CDR2 SYDVKM. This CDR3 region has 14 residues. Trimming shortened V by 7 bases and J by 9 bases, and 19 bases separated the two germline ends. The CDR3: CASTPPGGAREQFF. In nucleotides, the CDR3 is TGTGCCAGCACCCCCCCGGGGGGCGCCCGTGAGCAGTTCTTC.

This clone was observed once. This chain uses TRBV7-9 with TRBJ2-1; weak D call: TRBD1 (6 bases). With 4 bases removed from V and 2 bases from J, the gap between germline ends came to 12 bases. CDR3 length: 15 amino acids. Looked up from germline, CDR1 is SEHNR and CDR2 is FQNEAQ (reference sequence). The DNA of the CDR3 is TGTGCCAGCAGCTCCCGACAGGATCCCTACAATGAGCAGTTCTTC. This gives the protein CASSSRQDPYNEQFF.

The V call is TRBV3-1 (or the pseudogene TRBV3-2), the J call TRBJ2-7; TRBD1 might be the D (5 bases). CDR3 size: 14 residues. Trimming shortened V by 4 bases and J by 1 base, and 11 bases separated the two germline ends. Germline values: CDR1 LGHDT, CDR2 YNNKEL (reference sequence). CDR3 nucleotides: TGTGCCAGCAGCCTCCAGGGTATTTCCTACGAGCAGTACTTC. As protein: CASSLQGISYEQYF.

The rearrangement links TRBV5-4 to TRBJ2-2; 9 bases agree with TRBD2. This CDR3 has 15 amino acids. Germline CDR1 is SGHNT and CDR2 is YYREEE (reference sequence). V was pared by 2 bases and J by 1 base, with 0 bases of the junction left unmatched. CDR3 loop: CASSLAGGNTGELFF. The CDR3 bases are TGTGCCAGCAGCTTAGCGGGGGGGAACACCGGGGAGCTGTTTTTT.

The chain joins TRBV7-9 to TRBJ1-3, with D perhaps TRBD1 (5 bases). Between the trimmed V and J ends, which lost 4 bases and 4 bases, there was a span of 11 bases. This CDR3 is built from 14 residues. The germline V gene encodes CDR1 SEHNR and CDR2 FQNEAQ (reference sequence). CDR3 amino acids: CASSYRFLGNTIYF. CDR3 DNA sequence: TGTGCCAGCAGCTACAGGTTCCTCGGAAACACCATATATTTT.